Following are 13 T cell receptor beta chains from one sample sequenced in a study of blood T cell repertoires in COVID-19. TCRdb keeps only in-frame clones here, not all; method: immunoSEQ multiplex PCR. The repertoire holds approximately 63,000 clones, with more than 75% as singletons. Material for sequencing was peripheral blood. Receptors originate from a woman aged 80 or older with acute or convalescent COVID-19.

This clone was counted ten times or more. This sequence joins TRBV2 and TRBJ1-2; 7 bases are a match to TRBD1. CDR3 length equals 14 residues. Trimming removed 7 bases from V and 6 bases from J; junction bases left unmatched: 11. Looked up from germline, CDR1 is SNHLY and CDR2 is FYNNEI. The CDR3 coding sequence is TGTGCCAGCACCACTTTGACAGGGTCGAATGGCTACACCTTC. The encoded protein is CASTTLTGSNGYTF.

The chain links TRBV2 to TRBJ1-5; D is unresolved. The germline V and J ends were trimmed by 4 bases and 9 bases, with 10 bases remaining between them. CDR1 is SNHLY, CDR2 FYNNEI, per germline. This CDR3 has 12 amino acids. This chain's CDR3 is CASSVGPSPQHF. The CDR3 DNA reads TGTGCCAGCAGTGTGGGCCCTTCGCCCCAGCATTTT.

The rearrangement links TRBV5-1 to TRBJ2-1; 10 nucleotides agree with TRBD2. The V gene end was trimmed by 4 bases and the J gene end by 9 bases; junction bases not matched to a gene: 10. The V gene's germline CDR1 is SGHRS and CDR2 YFSETQ. The CDR3 contains 15 residues. The CDR3 spells CASSAGLAGDGEQFF. DNA of the CDR3: TGCGCCAGCAGCGCCGGCCTAGCGGGAGACGGTGAGCAGTTCTTC.

V and J are TRBV7-9 and TRBJ2-1; a weak D match, TRBD2 (5 bases). The ends were cut back, 5 bases at V and 0 bases at J, with 14 bases in the middle. CDR1 and CDR2 (germline): SEHNR, FQNEAQ (reference sequence). There are 16 residues in the CDR3. For the CDR3, the DNA is TGTGCCAGCAGCCCGTTCGGGATGAGCTCCTACAATGAGCAGTTCTTC. Translation gives CASSPFGMSSYNEQFF.

This clone was counted at least ten times. The chain joins TRBV7-6 to TRBJ2-2; tentative D call: TRBD1 (6 bases). The CDR3 is made up of 14 amino acids. Trimming shortened V by 5 bases and J by 7 bases, and 14 bases separated the two germline ends. Germline CDR1 is SGHVS and CDR2 is FNYEAQ. CDR3 sequence (DNA): TGTGCCAGCAGCCTCCGAGCAGGGGACGGGGAGCTGTTTTTT. This encodes CASSLRAGDGELFF.

The chain has TRBV11-2 and TRBJ2-7, with D tentatively TRBD1 (6 bases). Germline values: CDR1 SGHAT, CDR2 FQNNGV. Trimming removed 5 bases at V and 2 bases at J, with 16 bases between. This CDR3 comprises 15 residues. The CDR3 loop is CASSQGRDIPYEQYF. The CDR3 nucleotides read TGTGCCAGCAGCCAGGGACGGGACATTCCCTACGAGCAGTACTTC. Drawing the rest from reference TRBV11-2 and TRBJ2-7, the complete variable domain is EAGVAQSPRYKIIEKRQSVAFWCNPISGHATLYWYQQILGQGPKLLIQFQNNGVVDDSQLPKDRFSAERLKGVDSTLKIQPAKLEDSAVYLCASSQGRDIPYEQYFGPGTRLTVT.

This sequence joins TRBV5-1 and TRBJ2-2; D is undetermined. From germline, CDR1 is SGHRS and CDR2 YFSETQ. With 2 bases removed from V and 6 bases from J, the gap between germline ends came to 5 bases. The CDR3 covers 12 residues. CDR3 bases: TGCGCCAGCAGCTTCGGTCCCGGGGAGCTGTTTTTT. Its protein product is CASSFGPGELFF.

This sequence joins TRBV11-1 and TRBJ1-2; 7 bases are a match to TRBD1. The V gene end was trimmed by 4 bases and the J gene end by 4 bases; junction bases not matched to a gene: 0. The CDR3 is 12 residues long. Germline V gene data show CDR1 as SGHAT and CDR2 as FQDESV (reference sequence). CDR3 residues: CASSWDSYGYTF. CDR3 bases: TGTGCCAGCAGCTGGGACAGCTATGGCTACACCTTC.

The rearrangement uses TRBV18 and TRBJ1-1, with TRBD1 identical over 9 bases. After removal of 6 bases from V and 6 bases from J, the junction contained 5 bases not matched to a gene. This CDR3 contains 13 residues. Germline V gene lookup returns CDR1 KGHSH and CDR2 LQKENI. The CDR3 region has the DNA TGTGCCAGCTCCCAAGACAGGGGGGCTGAAGCTTTCTTT. The encoded protein is CASSQDRGAEAFF.

The chain joins TRBV10-3 to TRBJ1-6; 7 nucleotides align to TRBD1. With V trimmed by 3 bases and J by 13 bases, 6 bases remained unmatched. The germline gives CDR1 ENHRY, CDR2 SYGVKD. CDR3 size: 13 residues. Here the CDR3 DNA reads TGTGCCATCAGTGACAGACAGGGTATGCCCCTCCACTTT. The encoded protein is CAISDRQGMPLHF.

CDR3 nucleotide sequence: TGTGCCAGCAGCTTGAATTTTGAGAACACCATATATTTT. Translating gives CASSLNFENTIYF. The chain employs TRBV11-2 and TRBJ1-3; no clear D. V shed 3 bases and J shed 7 bases, with 10 bases lying between them. Germline V gene data show CDR1 as SGHAT and CDR2 as FQNNGV. CDR3 length: 13 amino acids.

This clone has only a few counts. This sequence joins TRBV21-1 and TRBJ1-2; TRBD1, as called in the table, went unchecked against the DNA. TRBV21-1 is a pseudogene. This CDR3 has 16 amino acids. CDR3 in DNA: TGTGCCAGCAGCGACCGAACCGGGACAGGGGTGTATGGCTACACCTTC. It encodes CASSDRTGTGVYGYTF.

This clone occurred a few times. The chain uses TRBV4-1 and TRBJ2-1, with 7 bases fitting TRBD1. CDR3 length: 13 amino acids. The V gene's germline CDR1 is MGHRA and CDR2 YSYEKL. The J segment lost 7 bases and the V segment lost 2 bases, leaving 2 bases of the junction unmatched. CDR3 loop: CASSQIQGNEQFF. The CDR3 DNA reads TGCGCCAGCAGCCAAATACAGGGGAATGAGCAGTTCTTC.